In its sample, the clone carrying this T cell receptor (beta chain) was seen a few times. Its antigen is unknown. Some clones are missing from TCRdb's copy, which holds only in-frame ones; the method was immunoSEQ multiplex PCR. The sample carries approximately 3,000 clones, approximately 15% recorded once. Treatment here: randomized to nivolumab then ipilimumab (arm A) or the reverse (arm B). This record belongs to a study of sequential checkpoint blockade in melanoma. Overall study context: Each arm's sequence ended with maintenance nivolumab. 91 pretreatment tumor DNA samples were TCRβ immunosequenced.

Germline loops: CDR1 MNHGY, CDR2 SAAAGT. V shed 2 bases and J shed 6 bases, with 8 bases lying between them. CDR3 length: 13 residues. Overall study findings and caveats: Pretreatment TIL clonality tracked with response in the nivolumab-first arm. About 30 times likelier clinical benefit followed increased tumor T-cell fraction and clonality.

The source material was tumor tissue (inferred from file names), sampled from a patient given nivolumab and ipilimumab in sequence. The rearrangement joins TRBV6-8 to TRBJ1-5; no clear D gene. The source of this sequence is a human donor with melanoma. CDR3 loop: CASSYGLSQPQHF. CDR3 DNA sequence: TGTGCCAGCAGTTACGGCCTTAGTCAGCCCCAGCATTTT.